This TCR beta chain was obtained from a study of Graves' ophthalmopathy and Graves' hyperthyroidism. Study-level background: Ahead of any treatment, peripheral blood was obtained at the initial diagnosis. General study points: Sensitivity of about 90% and specificity of 65% to 83% were achieved when a 13-signature model separated ophthalmopathy from stable hyperthyroidism.

Where ophthalmopathy was absent within 18 months of follow-up, hyperthyroidism was stable. CDR3 length: 15 residues. Germline CDR1 and CDR2: SEHNR and FQNEAQ (reference sequence). With 5 bases removed from V and 0 bases from J, the gap between germline ends came to 14 bases. The sequenced template was RNA, covering the TCR beta CDR3 region. HTBI-primed RT-PCR formed the first round, and a multiplex PCR formed the second. TCRdb reanalysed the multiplex PCR reads using MiXCR and keeps one entry per CDR3 protein. Of about 390,000 distinct CDR3 sequences in the sample, roughly 15% were seen once. This clonotype has just a few counts. What it binds is not known.

The chain links TRBV7-9 to TRBJ2-7; D might be TRBD1 or TRBD2, each matching 5 bases. The TCR was taken from an adult woman with stable Graves' hyperthyroidism. The specimen sequenced was peripheral blood. This CDR3 reads CASSQYRGSSYEQYF. For the CDR3, the DNA is TGTGCCAGCAGCCAGTACCGGGGCTCCTCCTACGAGCAGTACTTC.